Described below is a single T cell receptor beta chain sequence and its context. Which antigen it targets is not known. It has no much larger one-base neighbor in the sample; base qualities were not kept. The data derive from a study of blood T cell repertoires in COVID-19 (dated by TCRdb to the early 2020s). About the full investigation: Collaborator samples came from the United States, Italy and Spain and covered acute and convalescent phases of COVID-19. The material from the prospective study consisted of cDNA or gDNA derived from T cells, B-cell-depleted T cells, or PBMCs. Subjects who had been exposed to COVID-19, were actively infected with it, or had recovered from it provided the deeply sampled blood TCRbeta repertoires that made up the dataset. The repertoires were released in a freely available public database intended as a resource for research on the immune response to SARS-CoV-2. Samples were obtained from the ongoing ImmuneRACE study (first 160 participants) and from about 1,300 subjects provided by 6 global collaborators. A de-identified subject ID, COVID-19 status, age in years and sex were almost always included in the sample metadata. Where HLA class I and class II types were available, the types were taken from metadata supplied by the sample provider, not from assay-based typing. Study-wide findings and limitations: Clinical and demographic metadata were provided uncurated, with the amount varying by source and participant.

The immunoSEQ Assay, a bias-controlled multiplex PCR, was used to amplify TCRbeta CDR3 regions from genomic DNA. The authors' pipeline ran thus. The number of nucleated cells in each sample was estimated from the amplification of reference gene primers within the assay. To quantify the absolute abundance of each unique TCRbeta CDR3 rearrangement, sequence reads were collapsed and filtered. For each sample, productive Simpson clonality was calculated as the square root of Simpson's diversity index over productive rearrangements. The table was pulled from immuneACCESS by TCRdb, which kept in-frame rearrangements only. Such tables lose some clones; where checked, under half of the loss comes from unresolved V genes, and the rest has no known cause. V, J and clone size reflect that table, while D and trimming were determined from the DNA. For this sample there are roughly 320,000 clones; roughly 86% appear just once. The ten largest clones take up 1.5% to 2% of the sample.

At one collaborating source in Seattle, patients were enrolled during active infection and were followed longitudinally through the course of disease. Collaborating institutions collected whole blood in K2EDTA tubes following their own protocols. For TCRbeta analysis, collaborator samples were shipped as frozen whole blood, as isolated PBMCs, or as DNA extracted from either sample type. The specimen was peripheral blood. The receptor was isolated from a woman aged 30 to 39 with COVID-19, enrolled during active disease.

The CDR3 protein sequence reads: CSVGTGQNTF. The DNA sequence is as follows: TGCAGCGTTGGGACAGGCCAGAACACCTTC. The chain is assembled from TRBV29-1 and TRBJ1-2; a stretch of 7 junction bases matches TRBD1. CDR1 and CDR2 are drawn from the germline V gene: SQVTM, ANQGSEA. The CDR3 covers 10 residues, taking in both the cysteine and the phenylalanine. Here the CDR3 DNA is all that survives: 30 bases in frame from base 1. V lost 4 bases and J lost 12 bases, and the count of bases not matched to a germline gene is 5.